The 7 T cell receptor beta chains in this list originate from one sample, sequenced in a study of cytomegalovirus exposure and HLA in healthy donors. 13 Jbeta primers and 60 Vbeta primers were used for the PCR. Method: immunoSEQ multiplex PCR; TCRdb's copy keeps in-frame clones and lacks some. This sample yields roughly 150,000 clones, of which roughly 75% are seen a single time; around 2.4% belongs to the top ten. The specimen sequenced was PBMCs. The receptors were sampled from a female donor in good health and CMV-seronegative.

The rearrangement uses TRBV19 and TRBJ2-3, with D possibly TRBD2 on 7 matching bases. V was pared by 1 base and J by 6 bases, with 11 bases between. This CDR3 spans 14 amino acids. Germline CDR1 and CDR2: LNHDA and SQIVND (reference sequence). CDR3 sequence: CASSIGGGADTQYF. CDR3 DNA: TGTGCCAGTAGTATAGGAGGGGGGGCGGATACGCAGTATTTT. Combining the CDR3 with reference TRBV19 and TRBJ2-3 gives the whole variable domain DGGITQSPKYLFRKEGQNVTLSCEQNLNHDAMYWYRQDPGQGLRLIYYSQIVNDFQKGDIAEGYSVSREKKESFPLTVTSAQKNPTAFYLCASSIGGGADTQYFGPGTRLTVL.

This chain connects TRBV7-9 to TRBJ1-2; the D gene is possibly TRBD1 (5 bases). CDR3 length: 16 residues. Germline CDR1 is SEHNR and CDR2 is FQNEAQ (reference sequence). Trimming shortened V by 5 bases and J by 4 bases, and 20 bases separated the two germline ends. The CDR3 here is CASSAASGGYSYGYTF. CDR3 DNA: TGTGCCAGCAGCGCCGCTAGTGGGGGGTACTCCTATGGCTACACCTTC.

This chain uses TRBV15 with TRBJ2-2; possibly TRBD2 for D (6 bases). Germline V gene data show CDR1 as LNHNV and CDR2 as YYDKDF (reference sequence). Trimming took 3 bases from V and 0 from J, leaving 17 bases between them. The CDR3 contains 18 residues. The CDR3 here is CATSSPEASAANTGELFF. The CDR3 nucleotides read TGTGCCACCAGCAGTCCCGAGGCTAGCGCCGCGAACACCGGGGAGCTGTTTTTT.

This clone was recorded a few times. The chain couples TRBV6-5 to TRBJ2-7, with 7 bases matching TRBD1. Losses at the gene ends were 8 bases for V and 3 bases for J; bases not matched to a gene: 7. The CDR3 totals 13 residues. Germline V gene sequence: CDR1 MNHEY, CDR2 SVGAGI. The CDR3 sequence: CASGDSMSYEQYF. The CDR3 region has the DNA TGTGCCAGCGGGGACAGCATGAGCTACGAGCAGTACTTC.

The V call is TRBV5-4, the J call TRBJ2-1; no clear D gene. V lost 3 bases and J lost 7, with 17 bases in between. The CDR3 runs 15 residues. Germline assignment: CDR1 SGHNT and CDR2 YYREEE (reference sequence). The CDR3: CASSSSGTRENEQFF. The DNA of the CDR3 is TGTGCCAGCAGCTCGTCGGGTACTCGCGAAAATGAGCAGTTCTTC.

This chain connects TRBV5-1 to TRBJ1-2; tentatively, D is TRBD1 (5 bases). Looked up from germline, CDR1 is SGHRS and CDR2 is YFSETQ. The germline V and J ends were trimmed by 6 bases and 8 bases, with 17 bases remaining between them. CDR3 size: 13 residues. The CDR3 loop reads CASNPTGDEGYTF. In nucleotides, the CDR3 is TGCGCCAGCAACCCGACGGGGGATGAAGGCTACACCTTC. Supplemented by reference TRBV5-1 and TRBJ1-2, the full variable domain reads KAGVTQTPRYLIKTRGQQVTLSCSPISGHRSVSWYQQTPGQGLQFLFEYFSETQRNKGNFPGRFSGRQFSNSRSEMNVSTLELGDSALYLCASNPTGDEGYTFGSGTRLTVV.

The J gene is TRBJ2-3, the V gene TRBV9; 9 nucleotides align to TRBD1. V was pared by 4 bases and J by 6 bases, with 12 bases of the junction left unmatched. The germline V gene has CDR1 SGDLS and CDR2 YYNGEE. The CDR3 sequence is 16 residues long. The DNA of the CDR3 is TGTGCCAGCAGCTCCCAGGGACAGGGACATACCGATACGCAGTATTTT. Translating gives CASSSQGQGHTDTQYF.